These T cell receptor beta chains were read from a single sample in a study of cytotoxic CD8 clonotypes in ibrutinib-treated CLL. Some clones are missing from TCRdb's copy, which holds only in-frame ones; the method was immunoSEQ multiplex PCR. Of about 140,000 clones detected, approximately 80% appear once; the ten largest clones hold about 7.4%. The material sequenced was PBMCs, taken after 36 months of ibrutinib treatment. These receptors all stem from a human donor with chronic lymphocytic leukemia. Each CDR3 is given with its conserved first and last residue. D genes are given only for firm matches. The size of a clone is reported for some rows only, either as once, few or many, or as a class for expanded clones.

j_call: TRBJ1-5
clone_size: -
v_call: TRBV7-6
d_call: TRBD1
cdr3_aa: CASSLGDRISQPQHF
cdr3_nt: TGTGCCAGCAGCTTAGGGGACAGAATTTCTCAGCCCCAGCATTTT

j_call: TRBJ2-5
clone_size: few
v_call: TRBV27
d_call: TRBD2
cdr3_aa: CASGTSGVGETQYF
cdr3_nt: TGTGCCAGCGGGACTAGCGGGGTTGGGGAGACCCAGTACTTC

j_call: TRBJ2-5
clone_size: -
v_call: TRBV7-9
d_call: TRBD2
cdr3_aa: CASSLRGRAVETQYF
cdr3_nt: TGTGCCAGCAGCTTACGCGGGAGGGCCGTAGAGACCCAGTACTTC

j_call: TRBJ1-6
clone_size: -
v_call: TRBV5-1
d_call: -
cdr3_aa: CASRLFGGTANSPLHF
cdr3_nt: TGCGCCAGCAGACTCTTCGGGGGGACGGCGAATTCACCCCTCCACTTT

j_call: TRBJ2-3
clone_size: -
v_call: TRBV7-9
d_call: TRBD2
cdr3_aa: CASSSPLAGTSTDTQYF
cdr3_nt: TGTGCCAGCAGCTCGCCCCTAGCGGGAACTAGCACAGATACGCAGTATTTT

j_call: TRBJ2-3
clone_size: -
v_call: TRBV14
d_call: -
cdr3_aa: CASSPLALSTDTQYF
cdr3_nt: TGTGCCAGCAGCCCACTAGCCTTAAGCACAGATACGCAGTATTTT

j_call: TRBJ2-1
clone_size: -
v_call: TRBV7-2
d_call: TRBD2
cdr3_aa: CASSLAISLGLAEHEQFF
cdr3_nt: TGTGCCAGCAGCCTAGCAATAAGCCTAGGACTAGCGGAACATGAGCAGTTCTTC

j_call: TRBJ2-1
clone_size: -
v_call: TRBV4-2
d_call: TRBD2
cdr3_aa: CASSQDVAGGGYNEQFF
cdr3_nt: TGTGCCAGCAGCCAAGACGTAGCGGGAGGAGGCTACAATGAGCAGTTCTTC

j_call: TRBJ2-3
clone_size: -
v_call: TRBV5-1
d_call: -
cdr3_aa: CASTAEGRTDTQYF
cdr3_nt: TGCGCCAGCACCGCGGAGGGACGCACAGATACGCAGTATTTT

j_call: TRBJ1-2
clone_size: -
v_call: TRBV6-5
d_call: TRBD1
cdr3_aa: CATATGQNYGYTF
cdr3_nt: TGTGCCACCGCCACGGGACAGAACTATGGCTACACCTTC

j_call: TRBJ1-1
clone_size: -
v_call: TRBV19
d_call: TRBD1
cdr3_aa: CASSIQGENTEAFF
cdr3_nt: TGTGCCAGTAGTATACAGGGGGAGAACACTGAAGCTTTCTTT

j_call: TRBJ2-7
clone_size: -
v_call: TRBV7-8
d_call: TRBD2
cdr3_aa: CASSPKLAGGLYEQYF
cdr3_nt: TGTGCCAGCAGCCCAAAACTAGCGGGAGGGCTTTACGAGCAGTACTTC

j_call: TRBJ2-7
clone_size: -
v_call: TRBV30
d_call: TRBD1
cdr3_aa: CAWGTGRPNLF
cdr3_nt: TGTGCCTGGGGGACAGGGCGCCCGAACCTCTTC

j_call: TRBJ1-2
clone_size: -
v_call: TRBV2
d_call: -
cdr3_aa: CASSEARSRGSSEGYTF
cdr3_nt: TGTGCCAGCAGTGAAGCCCGTTCCAGGGGCTCTTCGGAGGGCTACACCTTC

j_call: TRBJ1-3
clone_size: -
v_call: TRBV30
d_call: TRBD1
cdr3_aa: CAQDRIGNTIYF
cdr3_nt: TGTGCCCAGGACAGGATTGGAAACACCATATATTTT

j_call: TRBJ2-5
clone_size: -
v_call: TRBV7-2
d_call: TRBD1
cdr3_aa: CASSRQQGSGETQYF
cdr3_nt: TGTGCCAGCAGCCGGCAACAGGGGTCTGGGGAGACCCAGTACTTC

j_call: TRBJ1-1
clone_size: -
v_call: TRBV30
d_call: TRBD1
cdr3_aa: CAWTGQGIEAFF
cdr3_nt: TGTGCCTGGACGGGACAGGGGATTGAAGCTTTCTTT

j_call: TRBJ2-1
clone_size: -
v_call: TRBV5-1
d_call: -
cdr3_aa: CASSLVPGNEQFF
cdr3_nt: TGCGCCAGCAGCTTGGTTCCTGGTAATGAGCAGTTCTTC

j_call: TRBJ2-7
clone_size: -
v_call: TRBV7-9
d_call: -
cdr3_aa: CASSLDLRPTYEQYF
cdr3_nt: TGTGCCAGCAGCTTAGATCTAAGACCCACCTACGAGCAGTACTTC

j_call: TRBJ2-7
clone_size: -
v_call: TRBV19
d_call: -
cdr3_aa: CASSIGSHEQYF
cdr3_nt: TGTGCCAGTAGTATCGGGTCCCACGAGCAGTACTTC

j_call: TRBJ1-2
clone_size: -
v_call: TRBV6-1
d_call: -
cdr3_aa: CASSEFRYTF
cdr3_nt: TGTGCCAGCAGTGAATTCCGTTACACCTTC